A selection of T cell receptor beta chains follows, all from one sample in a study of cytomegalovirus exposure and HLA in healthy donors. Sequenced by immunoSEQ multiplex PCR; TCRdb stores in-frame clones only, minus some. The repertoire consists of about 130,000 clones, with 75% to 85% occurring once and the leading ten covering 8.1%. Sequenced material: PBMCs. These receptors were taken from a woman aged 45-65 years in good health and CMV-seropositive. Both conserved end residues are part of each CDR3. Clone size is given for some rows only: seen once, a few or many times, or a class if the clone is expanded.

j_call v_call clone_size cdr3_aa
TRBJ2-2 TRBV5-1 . CASSSGSRGGGELFF
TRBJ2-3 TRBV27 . CATQDRGRTDTQYF
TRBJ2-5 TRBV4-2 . CASSQDRLVQETQYF
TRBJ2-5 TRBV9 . CASTTGLEGETQYF
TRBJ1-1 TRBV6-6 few CASSYADSNEAFF
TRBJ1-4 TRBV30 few CAWRNRRSNEKLFF
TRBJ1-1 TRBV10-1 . CASSESTGVNTEAFF
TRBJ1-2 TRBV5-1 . CASSLAGYGYTF
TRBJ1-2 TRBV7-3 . CASSLQGLSGYTF
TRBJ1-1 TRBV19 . CASRWGGNEAFF
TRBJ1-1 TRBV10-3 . CAISRTGHMNTEAFF
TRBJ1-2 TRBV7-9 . CASSPLDREVRGYTF
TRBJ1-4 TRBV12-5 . CASGLARQATIEKLFF
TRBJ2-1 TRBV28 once CASSLDSGSGRANEQFF
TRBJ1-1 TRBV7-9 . CASSVDTEVGKAFF
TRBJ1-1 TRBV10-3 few CAISAGVGTEAFF
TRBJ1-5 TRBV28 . CASSFIHGGNQPQHF
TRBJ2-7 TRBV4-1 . CASKIEAGGSYEQYF
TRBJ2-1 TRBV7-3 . CASSSLGLPYNEQFF
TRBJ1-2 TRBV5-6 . CASSLAGPGYTF
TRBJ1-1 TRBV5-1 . CASSPNSAETEAFF
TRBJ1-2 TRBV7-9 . CASSLAAGGAYGYTF
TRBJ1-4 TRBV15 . CATSRGQREKLFF
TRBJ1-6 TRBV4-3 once CASSQASDRVGSPLHF
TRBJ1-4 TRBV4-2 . CASSQAGQSIATNEKLFF
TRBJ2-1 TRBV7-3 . CASSLVGTSYGEQFF
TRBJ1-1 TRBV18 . CASSDLAVNTEAFF
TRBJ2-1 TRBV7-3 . CASSTSGSRLNEQFF
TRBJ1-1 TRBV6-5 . CASSYSGGGTIEAFF
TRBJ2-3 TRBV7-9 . CASSRSASGSGEDTQYF
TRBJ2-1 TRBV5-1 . CASSATRSSYNEQFF
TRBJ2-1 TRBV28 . CASSLWGTSANYNEQFF